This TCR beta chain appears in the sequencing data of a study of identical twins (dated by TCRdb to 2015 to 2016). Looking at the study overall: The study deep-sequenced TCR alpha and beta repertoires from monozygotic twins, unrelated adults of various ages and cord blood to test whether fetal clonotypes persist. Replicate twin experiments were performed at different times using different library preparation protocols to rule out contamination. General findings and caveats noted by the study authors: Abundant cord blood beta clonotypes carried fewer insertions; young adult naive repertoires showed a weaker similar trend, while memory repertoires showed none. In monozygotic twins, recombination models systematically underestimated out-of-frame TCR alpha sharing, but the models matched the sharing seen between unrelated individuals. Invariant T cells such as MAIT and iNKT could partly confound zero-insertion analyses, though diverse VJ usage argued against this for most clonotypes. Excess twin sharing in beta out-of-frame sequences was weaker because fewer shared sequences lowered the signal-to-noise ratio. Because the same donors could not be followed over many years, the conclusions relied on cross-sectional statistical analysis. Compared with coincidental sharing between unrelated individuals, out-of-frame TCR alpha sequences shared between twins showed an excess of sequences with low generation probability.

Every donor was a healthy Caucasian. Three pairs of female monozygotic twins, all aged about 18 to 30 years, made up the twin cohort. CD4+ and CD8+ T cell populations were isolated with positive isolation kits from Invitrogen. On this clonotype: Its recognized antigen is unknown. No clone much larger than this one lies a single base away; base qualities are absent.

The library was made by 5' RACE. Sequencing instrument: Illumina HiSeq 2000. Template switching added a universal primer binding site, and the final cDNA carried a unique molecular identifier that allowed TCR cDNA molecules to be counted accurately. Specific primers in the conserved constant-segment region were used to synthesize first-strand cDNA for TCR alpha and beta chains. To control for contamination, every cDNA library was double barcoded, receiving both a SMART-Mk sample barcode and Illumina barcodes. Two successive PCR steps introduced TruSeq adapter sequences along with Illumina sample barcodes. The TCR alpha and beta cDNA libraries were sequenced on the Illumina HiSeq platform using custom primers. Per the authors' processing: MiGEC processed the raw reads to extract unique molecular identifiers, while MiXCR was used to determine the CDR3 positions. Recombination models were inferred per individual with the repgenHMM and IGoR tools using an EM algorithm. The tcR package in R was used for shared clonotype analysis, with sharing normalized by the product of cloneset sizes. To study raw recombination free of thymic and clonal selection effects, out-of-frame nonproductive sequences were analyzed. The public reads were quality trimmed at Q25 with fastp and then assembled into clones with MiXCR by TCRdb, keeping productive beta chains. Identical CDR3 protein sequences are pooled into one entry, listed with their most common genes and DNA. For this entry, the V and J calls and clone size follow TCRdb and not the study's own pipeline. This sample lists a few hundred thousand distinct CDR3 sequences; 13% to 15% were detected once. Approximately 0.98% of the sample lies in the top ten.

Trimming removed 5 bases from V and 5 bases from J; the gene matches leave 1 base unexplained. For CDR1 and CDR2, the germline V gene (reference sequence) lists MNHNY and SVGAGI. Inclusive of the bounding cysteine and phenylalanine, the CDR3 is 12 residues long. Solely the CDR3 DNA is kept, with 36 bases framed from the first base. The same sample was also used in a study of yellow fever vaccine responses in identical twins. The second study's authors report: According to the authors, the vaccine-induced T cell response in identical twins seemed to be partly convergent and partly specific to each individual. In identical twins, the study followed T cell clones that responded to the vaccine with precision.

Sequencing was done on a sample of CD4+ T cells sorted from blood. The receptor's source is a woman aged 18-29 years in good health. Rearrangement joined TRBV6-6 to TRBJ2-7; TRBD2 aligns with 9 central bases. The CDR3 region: CASSGLANEQYF. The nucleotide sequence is TGTGCCAGCAGTGGACTAGCGAACGAGCAGTACTTC.